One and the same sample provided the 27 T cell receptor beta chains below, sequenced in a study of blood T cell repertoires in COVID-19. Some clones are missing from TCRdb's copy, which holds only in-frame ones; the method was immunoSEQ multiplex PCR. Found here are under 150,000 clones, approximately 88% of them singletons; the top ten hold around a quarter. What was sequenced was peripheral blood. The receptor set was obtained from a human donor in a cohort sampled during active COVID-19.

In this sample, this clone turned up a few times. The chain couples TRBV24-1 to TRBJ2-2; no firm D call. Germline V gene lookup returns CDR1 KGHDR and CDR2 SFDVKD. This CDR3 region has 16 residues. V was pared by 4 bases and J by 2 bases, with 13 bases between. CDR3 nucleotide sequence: TGTGCCACCAGTGACCCTCGGTCTTTCAACACCGGGGAGCTGTTTTTT. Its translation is CATSDPRSFNTGELFF.

CDR3 DNA: TGTGCCAGCAGTCGGGACAGGGGGAGAAGCACAGATACGCAGTATTTT. It translates to CASSRDRGRSTDTQYF. The chain is built from TRBV5-5 and TRBJ2-3; 11 bases align to TRBD1. There are 16 residues in the CDR3. With V trimmed by 5 bases and J by 0 bases, 5 bases remained unmatched. Germline CDR1 SGHKS, CDR2 YYEKEE (reference sequence).

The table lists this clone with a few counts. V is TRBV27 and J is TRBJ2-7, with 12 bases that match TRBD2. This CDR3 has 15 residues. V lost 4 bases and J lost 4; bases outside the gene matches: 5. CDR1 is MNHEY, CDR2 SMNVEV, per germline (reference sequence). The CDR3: CASSWTSGAGYEQYF. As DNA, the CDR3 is TGTGCCAGCAGTTGGACTAGCGGGGCCGGGTACGAGCAGTACTTC.

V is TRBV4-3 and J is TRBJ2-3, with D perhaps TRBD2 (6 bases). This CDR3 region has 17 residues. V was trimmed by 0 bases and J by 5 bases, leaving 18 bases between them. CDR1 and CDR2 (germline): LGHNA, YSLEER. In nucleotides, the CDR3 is TGCGCCAGCAGCCAAGATCTATGGGCTAGCGAGGGAGATACGCAGTATTTT. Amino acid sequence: CASSQDLWASEGDTQYF.

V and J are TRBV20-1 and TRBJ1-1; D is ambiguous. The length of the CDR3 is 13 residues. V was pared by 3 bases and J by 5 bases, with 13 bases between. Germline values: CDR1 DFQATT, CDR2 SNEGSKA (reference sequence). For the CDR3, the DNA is TGCAGTGCTAGTAGGGCCGGCGGGACTGAAGCTTTCTTT. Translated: CSASRAGGTEAFF.

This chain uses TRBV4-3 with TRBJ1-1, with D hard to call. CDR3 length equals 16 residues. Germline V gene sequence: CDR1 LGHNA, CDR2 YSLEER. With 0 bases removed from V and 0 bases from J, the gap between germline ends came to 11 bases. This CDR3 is CASSQDLGVLNTEAFF. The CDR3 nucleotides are TGCGCCAGCAGCCAAGACCTCGGGGTGCTGAACACTGAAGCTTTCTTT.

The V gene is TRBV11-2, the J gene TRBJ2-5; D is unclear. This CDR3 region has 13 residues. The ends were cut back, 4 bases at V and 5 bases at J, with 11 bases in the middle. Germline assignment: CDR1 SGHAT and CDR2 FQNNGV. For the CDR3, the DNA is TGTGCCAGCAGCTCGAACATTAAGGAGACCCAGTACTTC. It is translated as CASSSNIKETQYF.

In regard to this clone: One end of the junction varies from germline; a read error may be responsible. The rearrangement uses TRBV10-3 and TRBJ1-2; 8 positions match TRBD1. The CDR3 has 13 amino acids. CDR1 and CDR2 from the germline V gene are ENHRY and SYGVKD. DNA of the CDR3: TGTGCCATCAGTGAGACCCCGGACAGGGAACACCTCTTC. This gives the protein CAISETPDREHLF.

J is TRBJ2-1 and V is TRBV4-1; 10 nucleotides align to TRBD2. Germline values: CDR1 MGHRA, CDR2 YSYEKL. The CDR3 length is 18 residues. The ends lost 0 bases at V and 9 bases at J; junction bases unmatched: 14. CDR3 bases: TGCGCCAGCAGCCAAGAATGGGAACTAGCGGGGCCTTGGGGTGAGCAGTTCTTC. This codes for CASSQEWELAGPWGEQFF.

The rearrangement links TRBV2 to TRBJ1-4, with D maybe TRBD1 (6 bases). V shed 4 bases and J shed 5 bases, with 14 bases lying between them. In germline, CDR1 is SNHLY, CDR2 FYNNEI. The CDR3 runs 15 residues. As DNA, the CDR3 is TGTGCCAGCAGTGGTGACAGGACCGGGAATGAAAAACTGTTTTTT. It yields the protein CASSGDRTGNEKLFF.

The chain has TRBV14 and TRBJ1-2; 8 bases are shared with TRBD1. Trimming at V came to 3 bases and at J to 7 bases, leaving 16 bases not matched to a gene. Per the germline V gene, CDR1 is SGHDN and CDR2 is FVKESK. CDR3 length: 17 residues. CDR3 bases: TGTGCCAGCAGCCATCGGGGCGCAGGGGGCGGGCCCGGTGGCTACACCTTC. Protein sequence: CASSHRGAGGGPGGYTF.

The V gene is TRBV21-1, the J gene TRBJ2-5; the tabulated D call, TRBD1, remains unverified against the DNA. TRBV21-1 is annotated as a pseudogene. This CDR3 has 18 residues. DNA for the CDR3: TGTGCCAGCAGCAAGGACAGGGGGTGCCCTTGTTATAGTGAGACCCAGTACTTC. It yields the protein CASSKDRGCPCYSETQYF.

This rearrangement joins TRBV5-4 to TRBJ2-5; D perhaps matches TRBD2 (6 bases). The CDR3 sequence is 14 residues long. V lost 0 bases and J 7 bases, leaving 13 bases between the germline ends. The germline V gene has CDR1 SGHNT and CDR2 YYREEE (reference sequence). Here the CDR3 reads CASSLGGAQRTQYF. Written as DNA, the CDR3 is TGTGCCAGCAGCTTGGGCGGGGCCCAAAGGACCCAGTACTTC.

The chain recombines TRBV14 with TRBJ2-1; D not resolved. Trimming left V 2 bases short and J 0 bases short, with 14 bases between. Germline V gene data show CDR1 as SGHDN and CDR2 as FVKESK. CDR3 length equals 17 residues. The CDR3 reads CASSQNLLLSSYNEQFF. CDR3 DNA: TGTGCCAGCAGCCAAAACCTCTTACTAAGCTCCTACAATGAGCAGTTCTTC.

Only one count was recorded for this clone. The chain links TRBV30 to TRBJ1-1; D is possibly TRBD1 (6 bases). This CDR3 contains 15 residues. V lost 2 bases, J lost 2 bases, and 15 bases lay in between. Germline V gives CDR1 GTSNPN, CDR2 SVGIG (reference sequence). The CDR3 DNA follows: TGTGCCTGGAGTAAACAGGGCCCCAAAAACACTGAAGCTTTCTTT. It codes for CAWSKQGPKNTEAFF.

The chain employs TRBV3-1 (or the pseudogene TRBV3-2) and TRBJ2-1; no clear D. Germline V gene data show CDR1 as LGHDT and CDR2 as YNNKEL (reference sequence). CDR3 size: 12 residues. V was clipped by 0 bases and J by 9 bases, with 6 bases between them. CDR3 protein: CASSQDFFEQFF. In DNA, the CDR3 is TGTGCCAGCAGCCAAGACTTCTTTGAGCAGTTCTTC.

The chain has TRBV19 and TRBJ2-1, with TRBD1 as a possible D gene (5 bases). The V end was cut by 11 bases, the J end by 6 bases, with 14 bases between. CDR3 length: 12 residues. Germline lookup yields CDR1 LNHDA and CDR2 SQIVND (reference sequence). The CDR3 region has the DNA TGTGCCTCTAGGGGCGGATTCAATGAGCAGTTCTTC. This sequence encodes CASRGGFNEQFF.

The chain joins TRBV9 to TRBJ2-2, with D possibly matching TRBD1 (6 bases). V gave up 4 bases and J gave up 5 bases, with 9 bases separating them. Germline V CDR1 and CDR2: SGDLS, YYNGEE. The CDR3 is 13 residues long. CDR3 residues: CASSNRDTGELFF. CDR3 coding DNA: TGTGCCAGCAGCAACAGGGATACCGGGGAGCTGTTTTTT.

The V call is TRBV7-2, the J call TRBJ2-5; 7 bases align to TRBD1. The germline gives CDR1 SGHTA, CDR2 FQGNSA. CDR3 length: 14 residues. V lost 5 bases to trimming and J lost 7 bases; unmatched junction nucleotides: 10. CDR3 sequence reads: CASSATGVIVTQYF. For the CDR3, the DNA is TGTGCCAGCAGCGCCACAGGGGTCATCGTGACCCAGTACTTC.

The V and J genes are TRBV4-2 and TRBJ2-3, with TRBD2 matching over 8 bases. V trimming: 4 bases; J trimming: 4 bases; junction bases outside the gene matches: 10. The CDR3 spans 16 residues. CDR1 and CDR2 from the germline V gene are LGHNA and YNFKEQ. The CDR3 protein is CASSPSYSGEADTQYF. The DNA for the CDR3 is TGTGCCAGCAGCCCCTCCTATAGCGGGGAGGCAGATACGCAGTATTTT.

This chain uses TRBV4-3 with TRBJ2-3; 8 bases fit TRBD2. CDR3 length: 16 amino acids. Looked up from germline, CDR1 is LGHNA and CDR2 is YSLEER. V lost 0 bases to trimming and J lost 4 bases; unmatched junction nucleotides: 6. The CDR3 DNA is TGCGCCAGCAGCCAAGATGGGACTAGGGGTGCAGATACGCAGTATTTT. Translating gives CASSQDGTRGADTQYF.

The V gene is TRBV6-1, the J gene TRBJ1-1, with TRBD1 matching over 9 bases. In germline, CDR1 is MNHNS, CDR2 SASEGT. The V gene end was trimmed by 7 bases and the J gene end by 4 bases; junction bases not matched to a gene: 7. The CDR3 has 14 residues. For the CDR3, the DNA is TGTGCCAGCATCTTACAGGGGGCGCGCACTGAAGCTTTCTTT. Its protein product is CASILQGARTEAFF.

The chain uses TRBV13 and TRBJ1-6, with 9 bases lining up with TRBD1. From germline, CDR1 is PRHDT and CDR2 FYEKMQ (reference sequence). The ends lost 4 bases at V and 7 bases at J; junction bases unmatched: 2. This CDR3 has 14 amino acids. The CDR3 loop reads CASSWGQGNSPLHF. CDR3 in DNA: TGTGCCAGCAGCTGGGGACAGGGCAATTCACCCCTCCACTTT.

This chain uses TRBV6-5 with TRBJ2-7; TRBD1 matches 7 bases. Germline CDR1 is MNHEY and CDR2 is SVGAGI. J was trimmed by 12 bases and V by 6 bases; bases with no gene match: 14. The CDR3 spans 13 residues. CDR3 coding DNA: TGTGCCAGCAGGTACGGGTTGAGGGGGCAACCGTACTTC. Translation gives CASRYGLRGQPYF.

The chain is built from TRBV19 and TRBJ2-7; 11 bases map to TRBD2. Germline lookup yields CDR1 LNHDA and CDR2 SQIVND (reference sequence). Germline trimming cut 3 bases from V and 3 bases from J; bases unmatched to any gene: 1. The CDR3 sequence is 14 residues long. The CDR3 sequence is CASSMTSGDYEQYF. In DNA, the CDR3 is TGTGCCAGTAGTATGACTAGCGGGGACTACGAGCAGTACTTC.

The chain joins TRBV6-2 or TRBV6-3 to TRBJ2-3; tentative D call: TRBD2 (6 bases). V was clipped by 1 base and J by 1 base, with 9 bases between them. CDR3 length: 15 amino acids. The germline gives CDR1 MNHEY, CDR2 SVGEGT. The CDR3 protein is CASSYWGEGTDTQYF. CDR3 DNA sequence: TGTGCCAGCAGTTACTGGGGGGAGGGCACAGATACGCAGTATTTT.

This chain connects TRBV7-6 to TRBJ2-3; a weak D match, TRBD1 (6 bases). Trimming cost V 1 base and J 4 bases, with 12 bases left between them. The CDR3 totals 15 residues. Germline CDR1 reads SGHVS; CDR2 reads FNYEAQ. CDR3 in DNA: TGTGCCAGCAGCTTAGTGGGGGCGGGCCCAGATACGCAGTATTTT. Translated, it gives CASSLVGAGPDTQYF.